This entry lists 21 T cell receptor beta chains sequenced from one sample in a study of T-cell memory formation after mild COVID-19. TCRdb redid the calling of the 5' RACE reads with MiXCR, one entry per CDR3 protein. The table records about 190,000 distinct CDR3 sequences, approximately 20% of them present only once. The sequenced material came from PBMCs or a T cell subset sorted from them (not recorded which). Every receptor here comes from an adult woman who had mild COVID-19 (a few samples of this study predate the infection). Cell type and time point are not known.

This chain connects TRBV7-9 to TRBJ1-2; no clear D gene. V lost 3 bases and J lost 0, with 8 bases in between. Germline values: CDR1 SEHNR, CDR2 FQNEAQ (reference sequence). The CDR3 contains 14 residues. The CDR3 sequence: CASSFAAANYGYTF. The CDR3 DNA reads TGTGCCAGCAGCTTCGCGGCAGCTAACTATGGCTACACCTTC.

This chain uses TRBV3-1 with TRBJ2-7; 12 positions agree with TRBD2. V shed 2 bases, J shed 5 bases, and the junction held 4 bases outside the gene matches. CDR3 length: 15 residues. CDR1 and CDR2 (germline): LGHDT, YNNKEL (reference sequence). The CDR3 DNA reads TGTGCCAGCAGCCAACAACTAGCGGGAGGCAACGAGCAGTACTTC. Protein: CASSQQLAGGNEQYF.

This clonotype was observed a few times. Here the CDR3 DNA reads TGTGCCAGCAGTCCGACGGTGAACACCGGGGAGCTGTTTTTT. It specifies CASSPTVNTGELFF. The chain recombines TRBV12-3 or TRBV12-4 with TRBJ2-2; D unresolved. V was trimmed by 5 bases and J by 1 base, leaving 8 bases between them. The CDR3 is 14 amino acids.

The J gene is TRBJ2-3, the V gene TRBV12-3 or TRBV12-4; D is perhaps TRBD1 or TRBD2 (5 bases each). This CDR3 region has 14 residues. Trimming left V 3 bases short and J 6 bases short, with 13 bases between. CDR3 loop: CASSFRRGADTQYF. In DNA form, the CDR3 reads TGTGCCAGCAGTTTTCGTCGGGGCGCGGATACGCAGTATTTT.

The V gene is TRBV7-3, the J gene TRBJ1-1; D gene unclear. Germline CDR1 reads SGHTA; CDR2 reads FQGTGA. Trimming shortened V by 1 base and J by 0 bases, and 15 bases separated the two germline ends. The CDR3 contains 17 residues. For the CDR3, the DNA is TGTGCCAGCAGCTTAAGCTCCGGCCGACAAATGAACACTGAAGCTTTCTTT. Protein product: CASSLSSGRQMNTEAFF. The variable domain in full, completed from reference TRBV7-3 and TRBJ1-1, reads GAGVSQTPSNKVTEKGKYVELRCDPISGHTALYWYRQSLGQGPEFLIYFQGTGAADDSGLPNDRFFAVRPEGSVSTLKIQRTERGDSAVYLCASSLSSGRQMNTEAFFGQGTRLTVV.

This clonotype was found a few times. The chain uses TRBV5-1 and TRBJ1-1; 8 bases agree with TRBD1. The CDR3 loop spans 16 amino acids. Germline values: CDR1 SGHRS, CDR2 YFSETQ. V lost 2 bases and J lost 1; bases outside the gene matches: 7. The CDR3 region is CASSLGPTGANTEAFF. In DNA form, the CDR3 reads TGCGCCAGCAGCTTAGGCCCGACAGGGGCGAACACTGAAGCTTTCTTT.

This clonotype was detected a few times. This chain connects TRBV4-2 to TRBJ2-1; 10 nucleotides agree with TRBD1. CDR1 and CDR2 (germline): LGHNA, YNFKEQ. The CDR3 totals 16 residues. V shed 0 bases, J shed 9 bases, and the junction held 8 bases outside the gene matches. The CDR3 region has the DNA TGTGCCAGCAGCCAAGACCAGGGGACAGGGGTAGGTGAGCAGTTCTTC. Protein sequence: CASSQDQGTGVGEQFF.

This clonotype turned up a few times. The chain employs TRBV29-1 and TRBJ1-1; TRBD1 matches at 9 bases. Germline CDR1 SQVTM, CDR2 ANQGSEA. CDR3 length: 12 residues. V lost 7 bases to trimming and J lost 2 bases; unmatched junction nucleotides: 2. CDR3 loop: CSAGQGNTEAFF. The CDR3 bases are TGCAGCGCGGGACAGGGTAACACTGAAGCTTTCTTT.

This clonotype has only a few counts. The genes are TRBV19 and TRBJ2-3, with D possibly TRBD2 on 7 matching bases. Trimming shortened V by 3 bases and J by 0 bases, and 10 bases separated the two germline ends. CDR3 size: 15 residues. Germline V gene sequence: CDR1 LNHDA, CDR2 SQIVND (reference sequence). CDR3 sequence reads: CASSMGRGSTDTQYF. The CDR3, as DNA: TGTGCCAGTAGTATGGGGAGGGGGAGCACAGATACGCAGTATTTT.

CDR3 amino acids: CASRTGTRSTDTQYF. DNA for the CDR3: TGTGCCAGCAGAACCGGGACTAGGTCCACAGATACGCAGTATTTT. The chain combines TRBV12-3 or TRBV12-4 with TRBJ2-3; 8 nucleotides align to TRBD2. The ends lost 6 bases at V and 2 bases at J; junction bases unmatched: 7. CDR3 length equals 15 residues.

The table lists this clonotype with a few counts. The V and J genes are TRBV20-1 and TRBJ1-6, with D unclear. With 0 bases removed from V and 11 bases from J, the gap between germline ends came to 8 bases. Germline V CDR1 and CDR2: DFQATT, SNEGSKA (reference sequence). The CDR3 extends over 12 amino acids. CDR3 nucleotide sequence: TGCAGTGCTAGAGATAAAGGGCCACCCCTCCACTTT. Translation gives CSARDKGPPLHF.

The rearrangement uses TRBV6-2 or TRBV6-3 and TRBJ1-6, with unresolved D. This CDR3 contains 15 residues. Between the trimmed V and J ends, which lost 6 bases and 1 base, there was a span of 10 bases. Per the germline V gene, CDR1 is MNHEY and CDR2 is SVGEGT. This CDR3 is CASRVPGSYNSPLHF. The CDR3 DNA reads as TGTGCCAGCAGGGTACCGGGGTCCTATAATTCACCCCTCCACTTT.

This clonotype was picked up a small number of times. The CDR3 coding sequence is TGCAGTGCTAGAGGAGGGAGGGGCACAGATACGCAGTATTTT. This sequence encodes CSARGGRGTDTQYF. V and J are TRBV20-1 and TRBJ2-3; TRBD2 matches at 7 bases. The CDR3 loop spans 14 amino acids. Per the germline V gene, CDR1 is DFQATT and CDR2 is SNEGSKA (reference sequence). The V and J ends lost 1 base and 1 base, in that order; junction bases with no gene match: 2.

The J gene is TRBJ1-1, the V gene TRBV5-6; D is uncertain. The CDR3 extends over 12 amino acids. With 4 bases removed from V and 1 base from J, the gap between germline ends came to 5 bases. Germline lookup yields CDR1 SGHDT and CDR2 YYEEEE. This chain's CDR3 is CASSQWNTEAFF. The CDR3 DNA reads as TGTGCCAGCAGCCAATGGAACACTGAAGCTTTCTTT.

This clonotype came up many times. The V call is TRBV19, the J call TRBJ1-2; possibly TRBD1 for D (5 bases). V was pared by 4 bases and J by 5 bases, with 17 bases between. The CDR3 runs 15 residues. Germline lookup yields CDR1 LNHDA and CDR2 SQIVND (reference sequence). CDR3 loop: CASSTNPRGSYGYTF. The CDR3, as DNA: TGTGCCAGTAGTACCAACCCCCGGGGGTCGTATGGCTACACCTTC.

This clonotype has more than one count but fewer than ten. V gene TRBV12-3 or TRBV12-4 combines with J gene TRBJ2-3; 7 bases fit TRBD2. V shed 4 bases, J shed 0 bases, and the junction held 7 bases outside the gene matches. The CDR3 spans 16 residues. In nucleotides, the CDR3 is TGTGCCAGCAGTTCCCGGACTAGTTGGAGCACAGATACGCAGTATTTT. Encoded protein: CASSSRTSWSTDTQYF.

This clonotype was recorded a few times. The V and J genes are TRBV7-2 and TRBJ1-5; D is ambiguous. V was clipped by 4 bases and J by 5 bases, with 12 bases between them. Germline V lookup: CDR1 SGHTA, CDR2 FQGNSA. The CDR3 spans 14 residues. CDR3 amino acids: CASSSYYSDQPQHF. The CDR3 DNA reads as TGTGCCAGCAGCTCCTACTACAGCGATCAGCCCCAGCATTTT.

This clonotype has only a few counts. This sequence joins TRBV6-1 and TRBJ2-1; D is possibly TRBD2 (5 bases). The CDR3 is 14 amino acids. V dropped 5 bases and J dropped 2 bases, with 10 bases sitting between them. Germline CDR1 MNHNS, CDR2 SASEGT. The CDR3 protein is CASSNSAAYNEQFF. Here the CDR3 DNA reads TGTGCCAGCAGTAATTCAGCGGCCTACAATGAGCAGTTCTTC.

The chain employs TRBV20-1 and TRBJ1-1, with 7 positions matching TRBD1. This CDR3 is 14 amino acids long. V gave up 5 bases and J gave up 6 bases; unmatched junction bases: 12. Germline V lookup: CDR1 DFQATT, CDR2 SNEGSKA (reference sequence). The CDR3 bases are TGCAGTGCTCCGAGAAAGACAGGGCCCTCTGAAGCTTTCTTT. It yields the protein CSAPRKTGPSEAFF.

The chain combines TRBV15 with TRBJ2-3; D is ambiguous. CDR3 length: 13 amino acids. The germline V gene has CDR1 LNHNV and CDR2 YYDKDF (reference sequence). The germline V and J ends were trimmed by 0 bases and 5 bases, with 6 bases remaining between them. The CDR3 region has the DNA TGTGCCACCAGCAGAGATCTGGAAGATACGCAGTATTTT. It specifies CATSRDLEDTQYF.

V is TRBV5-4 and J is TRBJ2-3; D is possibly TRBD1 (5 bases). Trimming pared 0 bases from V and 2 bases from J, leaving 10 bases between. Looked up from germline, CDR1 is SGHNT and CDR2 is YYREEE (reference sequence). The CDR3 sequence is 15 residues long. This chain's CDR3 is CASSLALGATDTQYF. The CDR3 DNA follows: TGTGCCAGCAGCTTGGCGCTAGGGGCCACAGATACGCAGTATTTT.